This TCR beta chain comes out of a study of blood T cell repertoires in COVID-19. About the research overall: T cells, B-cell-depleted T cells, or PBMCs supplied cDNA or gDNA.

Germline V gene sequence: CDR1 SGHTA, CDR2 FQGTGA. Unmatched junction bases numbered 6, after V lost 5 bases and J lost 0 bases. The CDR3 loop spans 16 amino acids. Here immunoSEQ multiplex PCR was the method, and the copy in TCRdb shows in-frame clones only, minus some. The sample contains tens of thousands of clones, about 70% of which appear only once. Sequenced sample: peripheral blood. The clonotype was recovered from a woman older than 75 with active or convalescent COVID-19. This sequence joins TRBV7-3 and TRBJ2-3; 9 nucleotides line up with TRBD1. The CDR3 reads CASSPTGGDSTDTQYF. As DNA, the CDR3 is TGTGCCAGCAGCCCAACAGGGGGCGATAGCACAGATACGCAGTATTTT.